Described below is a single T cell receptor beta chain sequence and its context. Its specificity is unknown. The germline gives CDR1 SGHRS, CDR2 YFSETQ. CDR3 length: 16 amino acids. J lost 8 bases, V lost 0 bases, and 8 bases had no gene match. This sample stems from a study of cytomegalovirus exposure and HLA in healthy donors. Study-level findings and limits: Many donors carried some public TCRs, although rarity characterized most TCR sequences. Three CMV-associated chains proved CMV antigen-specific in vitro. TCR beta chains numbering 150 to 200 were designated cytomegalovirus-associated.

PCR amplification relied on 60 Vbeta primers (plus 13 Jbeta primers). Using immunoSEQ multiplex PCR, the repertoire was profiled, and TCRdb retains in-frame clones only, with some absent. In the table there are over 110,000 clones, 82% of which are singletons. The rearrangement joins TRBV5-1 to TRBJ2-2; 9 nucleotides match TRBD1. The sequence came from a male donor in good health and CMV-seronegative. The sequenced sample was PBMCs. CDR3 sequence reads: CASSLDVQGATGELFF. The CDR3 DNA follows: TGCGCCAGCAGCTTGGATGTACAGGGGGCGACTGGGGAGCTGTTTTTT.